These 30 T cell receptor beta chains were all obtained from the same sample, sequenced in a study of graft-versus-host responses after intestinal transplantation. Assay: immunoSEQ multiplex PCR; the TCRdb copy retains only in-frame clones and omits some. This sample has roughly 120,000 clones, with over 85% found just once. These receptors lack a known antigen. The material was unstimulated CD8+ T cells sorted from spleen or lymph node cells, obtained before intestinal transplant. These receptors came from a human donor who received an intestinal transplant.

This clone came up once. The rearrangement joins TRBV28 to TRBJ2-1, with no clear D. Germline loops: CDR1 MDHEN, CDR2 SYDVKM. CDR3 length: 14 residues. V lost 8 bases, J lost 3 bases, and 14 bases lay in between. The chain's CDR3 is CASHRRLDYNEQFF. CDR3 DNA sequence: TGTGCCAGCCACCGACGACTCGACTACAATGAGCAGTTCTTC.

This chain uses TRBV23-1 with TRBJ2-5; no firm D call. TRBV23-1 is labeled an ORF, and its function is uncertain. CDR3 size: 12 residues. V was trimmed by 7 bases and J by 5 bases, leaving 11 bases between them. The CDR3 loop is CASTSVRETQYF. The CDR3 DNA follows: TGCGCCAGCACCTCGGTCCGGGAGACCCAGTACTTC.

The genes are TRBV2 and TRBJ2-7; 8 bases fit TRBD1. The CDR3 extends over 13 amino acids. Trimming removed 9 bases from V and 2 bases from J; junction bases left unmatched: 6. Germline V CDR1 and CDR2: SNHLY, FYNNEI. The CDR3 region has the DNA TGTGCCAGAAGGACAGGGTCCCCCTACGAGCAGTACTTC. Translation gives CARRTGSPYEQYF.

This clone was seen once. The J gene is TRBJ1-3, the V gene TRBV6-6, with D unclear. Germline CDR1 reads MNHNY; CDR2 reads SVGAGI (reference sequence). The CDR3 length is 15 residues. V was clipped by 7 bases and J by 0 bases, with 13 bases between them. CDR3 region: CASTVQPRSGNTIYF. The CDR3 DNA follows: TGTGCCAGCACAGTACAGCCTCGCTCTGGAAACACCATATATTTT.

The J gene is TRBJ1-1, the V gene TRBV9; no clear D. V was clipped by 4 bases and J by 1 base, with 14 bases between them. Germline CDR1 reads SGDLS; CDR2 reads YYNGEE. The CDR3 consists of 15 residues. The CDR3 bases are TGTGCCAGCAGCTCCCAGACGGGAGGGAACACTGAAGCTTTCTTT. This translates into CASSSQTGGNTEAFF.

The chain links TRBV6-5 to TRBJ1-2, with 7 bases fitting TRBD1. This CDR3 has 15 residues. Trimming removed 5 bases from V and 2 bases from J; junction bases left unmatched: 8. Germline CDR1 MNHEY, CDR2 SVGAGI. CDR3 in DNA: TGTGCCAGCAGTGTACGGACAGGAGCAAACTATGGCTACACCTTC. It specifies CASSVRTGANYGYTF.

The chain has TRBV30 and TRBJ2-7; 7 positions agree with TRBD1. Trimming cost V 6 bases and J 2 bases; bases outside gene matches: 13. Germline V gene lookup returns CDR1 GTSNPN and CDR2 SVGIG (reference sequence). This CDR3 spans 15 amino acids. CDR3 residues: CACSIPDRSTYEQYF. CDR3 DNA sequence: TGTGCCTGCTCTATTCCGGACAGGAGTACCTACGAGCAGTACTTC. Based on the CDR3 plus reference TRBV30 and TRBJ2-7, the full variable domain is SQTIHQWPATLVQPVGSPLSLECTVEGTSNPNLYWYRQAAGRGLQLLFYSVGIGQISSEVPQNLSASRPQDRQFILSSKKLLLSDSGFYLCACSIPDRSTYEQYFGPGTRLTVT.

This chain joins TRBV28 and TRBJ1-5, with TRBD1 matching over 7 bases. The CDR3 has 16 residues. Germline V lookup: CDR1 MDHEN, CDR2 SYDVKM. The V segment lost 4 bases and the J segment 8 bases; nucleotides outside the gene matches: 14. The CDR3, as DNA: TGTGCCAGCAGTTCAGACTGGACAGGTCTGGGTGAGCCCCAGCATTTT. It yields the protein CASSSDWTGLGEPQHF.

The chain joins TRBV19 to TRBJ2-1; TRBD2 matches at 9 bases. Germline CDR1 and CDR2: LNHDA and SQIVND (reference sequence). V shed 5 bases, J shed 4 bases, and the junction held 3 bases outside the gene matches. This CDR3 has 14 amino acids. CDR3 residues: CASSSSGRYNEQFF. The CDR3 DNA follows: TGTGCCAGTAGTTCGAGCGGGAGGTACAATGAGCAGTTCTTC.

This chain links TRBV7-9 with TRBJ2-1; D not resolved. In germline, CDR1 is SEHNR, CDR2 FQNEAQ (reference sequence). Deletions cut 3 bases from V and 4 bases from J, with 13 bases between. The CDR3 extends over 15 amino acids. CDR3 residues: CASSFPERLYNEQFF. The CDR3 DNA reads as TGTGCCAGCAGCTTTCCGGAAAGGTTATACAATGAGCAGTTCTTC.

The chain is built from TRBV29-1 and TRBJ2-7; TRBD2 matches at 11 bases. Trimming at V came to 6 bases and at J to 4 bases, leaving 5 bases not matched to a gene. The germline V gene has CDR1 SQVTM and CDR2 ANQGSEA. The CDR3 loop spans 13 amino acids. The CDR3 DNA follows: TGCAGCGTCCTAGCGGGAGGTGTGTACGAGCAGTACTTC. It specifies CSVLAGGVYEQYF.

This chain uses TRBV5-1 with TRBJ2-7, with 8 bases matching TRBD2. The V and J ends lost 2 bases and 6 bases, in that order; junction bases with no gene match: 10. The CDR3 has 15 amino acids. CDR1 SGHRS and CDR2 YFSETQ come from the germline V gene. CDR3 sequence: CASSLSGSGPAEQYF. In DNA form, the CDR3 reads TGCGCCAGCAGCTTAAGCGGGAGTGGTCCTGCCGAGCAGTACTTC.

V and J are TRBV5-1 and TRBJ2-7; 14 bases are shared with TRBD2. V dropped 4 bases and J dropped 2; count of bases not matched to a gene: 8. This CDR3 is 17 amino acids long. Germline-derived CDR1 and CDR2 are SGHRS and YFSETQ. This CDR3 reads CASSRGTSGSATYEQYF. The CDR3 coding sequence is TGCGCCAGCAGCCGCGGGACTAGCGGGAGTGCTACCTACGAGCAGTACTTC.

CDR3 in DNA: TGTGCCAGCAGCTTCGACGGTAATGGGGAGCAGTACTTC. This translates into CASSFDGNGEQYF. This chain joins TRBV5-6 and TRBJ2-7, with D uncertain. V was cut by 2 bases and J by 7 bases, with 13 bases left in between. The CDR3 totals 13 residues. CDR1 is SGHDT, CDR2 YYEEEE, per germline.

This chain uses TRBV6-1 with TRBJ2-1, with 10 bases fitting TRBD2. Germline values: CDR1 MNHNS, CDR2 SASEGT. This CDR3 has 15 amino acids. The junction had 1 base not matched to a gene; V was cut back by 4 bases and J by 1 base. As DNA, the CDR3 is TGTGCCAGCAGTGCACTAGCGGGATCCTACAATGAGCAGTTCTTC. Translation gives CASSALAGSYNEQFF.

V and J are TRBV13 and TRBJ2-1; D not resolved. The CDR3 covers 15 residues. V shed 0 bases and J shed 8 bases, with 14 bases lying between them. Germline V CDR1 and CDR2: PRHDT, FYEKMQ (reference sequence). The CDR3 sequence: CASSLGQWGGDEQFF. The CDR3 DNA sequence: TGTGCCAGCAGCTTAGGACAATGGGGTGGGGATGAGCAGTTCTTC.

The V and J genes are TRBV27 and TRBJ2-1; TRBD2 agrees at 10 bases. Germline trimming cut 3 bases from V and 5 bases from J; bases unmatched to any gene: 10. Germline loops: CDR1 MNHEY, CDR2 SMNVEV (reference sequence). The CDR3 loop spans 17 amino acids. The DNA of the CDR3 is TGTGCCAGCAGTTTTAACTCTGGGCTAGCGGGAGACAATGAGCAGTTCTTC. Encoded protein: CASSFNSGLAGDNEQFF.

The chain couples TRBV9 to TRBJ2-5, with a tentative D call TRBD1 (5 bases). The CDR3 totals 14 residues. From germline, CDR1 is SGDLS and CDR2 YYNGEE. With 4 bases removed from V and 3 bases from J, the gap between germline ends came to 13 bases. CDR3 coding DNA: TGTGCCAGCAGCTCATTCGGCAGGGAAGAGACCCAGTACTTC. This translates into CASSSFGREETQYF.

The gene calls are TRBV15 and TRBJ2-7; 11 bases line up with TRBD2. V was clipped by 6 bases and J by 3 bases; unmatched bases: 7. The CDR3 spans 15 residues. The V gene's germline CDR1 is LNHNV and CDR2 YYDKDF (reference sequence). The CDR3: CATSVGTSGFYEQYF. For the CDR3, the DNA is TGTGCCACCAGTGTTGGGACTAGCGGTTTCTACGAGCAGTACTTC.

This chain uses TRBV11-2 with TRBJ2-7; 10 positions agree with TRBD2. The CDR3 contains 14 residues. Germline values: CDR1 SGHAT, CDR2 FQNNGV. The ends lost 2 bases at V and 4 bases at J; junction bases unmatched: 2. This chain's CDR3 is CASSLTSGKYEQYF. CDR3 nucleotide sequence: TGTGCCAGCAGCTTAACTAGCGGGAAGTACGAGCAGTACTTC.

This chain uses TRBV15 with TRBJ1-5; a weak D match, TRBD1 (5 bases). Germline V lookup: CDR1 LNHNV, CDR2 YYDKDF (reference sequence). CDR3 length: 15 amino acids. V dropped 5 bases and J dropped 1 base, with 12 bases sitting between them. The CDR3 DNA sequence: TGTGCCACCAGCTGGGGCAGGGAAAGCAATCAGCCCCAGCATTTT. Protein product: CATSWGRESNQPQHF. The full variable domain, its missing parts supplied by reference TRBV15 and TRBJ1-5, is DAMVIQNPRYQVTQFGKPVTLSCSQTLNHNVMYWYQQKSSQAPKLLFHYYDKDFNNEADTPDNFQSRRPNTSFCFLDIRSPGLGDTAMYLCATSWGRESNQPQHFGDGTRLSIL.

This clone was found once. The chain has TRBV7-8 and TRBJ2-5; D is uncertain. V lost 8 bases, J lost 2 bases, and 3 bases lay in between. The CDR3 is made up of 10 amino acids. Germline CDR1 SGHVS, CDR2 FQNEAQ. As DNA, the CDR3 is TGTGCCAGCGGTCAAGAGACCCAGTACTTC. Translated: CASGQETQYF.

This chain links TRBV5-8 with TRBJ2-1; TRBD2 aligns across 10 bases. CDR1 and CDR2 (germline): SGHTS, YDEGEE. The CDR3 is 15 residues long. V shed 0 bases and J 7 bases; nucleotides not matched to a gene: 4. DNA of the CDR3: TGTGCCAGCAGCTTGGGTCTAGCGGGAGATAATGAGCAGTTCTTC. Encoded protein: CASSLGLAGDNEQFF. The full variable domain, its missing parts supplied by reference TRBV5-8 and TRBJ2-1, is EAGVTQSPTHLIKTRGQQATLRCSPISGHTSVYWYQQALGLGLQFLLWYDEGEERNRGNFPPRFSGRQFPNYSSELNVNALELEDSALYLCASSLGLAGDNEQFFGPGTRLTVL.

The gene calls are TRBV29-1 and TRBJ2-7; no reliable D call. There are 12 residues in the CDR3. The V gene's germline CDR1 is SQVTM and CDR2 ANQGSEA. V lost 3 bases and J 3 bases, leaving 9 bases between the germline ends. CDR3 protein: CSVEGGDYEQYF. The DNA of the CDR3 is TGCAGCGTTGAGGGCGGAGACTACGAGCAGTACTTC.

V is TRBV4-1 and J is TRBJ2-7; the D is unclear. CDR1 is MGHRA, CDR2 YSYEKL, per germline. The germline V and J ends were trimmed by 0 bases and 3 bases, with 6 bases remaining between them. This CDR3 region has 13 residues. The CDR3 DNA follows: TGCGCCAGCAGCCAAGATATTGGCTACGAGCAGTACTTC. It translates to CASSQDIGYEQYF.

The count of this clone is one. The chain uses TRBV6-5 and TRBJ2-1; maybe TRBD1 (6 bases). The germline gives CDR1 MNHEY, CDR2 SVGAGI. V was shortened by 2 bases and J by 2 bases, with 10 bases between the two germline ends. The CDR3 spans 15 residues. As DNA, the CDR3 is TGTGCCAGCAGTTACGGCAGGGGACCCTACAATGAGCAGTTCTTC. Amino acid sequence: CASSYGRGPYNEQFF.

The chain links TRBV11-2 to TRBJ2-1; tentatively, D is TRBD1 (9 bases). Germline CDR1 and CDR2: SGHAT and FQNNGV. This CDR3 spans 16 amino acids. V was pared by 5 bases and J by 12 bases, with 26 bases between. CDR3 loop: CASSGTRRTGAMGQFF. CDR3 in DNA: TGTGCCAGCAGCGGGACTAGGAGGACAGGGGCTATGGGGCAGTTCTTC.

CDR3 coding DNA: TGCGCCAGCAGCGGGACTATCAATGAGCAGTTCTTC. It yields the protein CASSGTINEQFF. The rearrangement links TRBV5-1 to TRBJ2-1; TRBD2 aligns across 7 bases. The germline V gene encodes CDR1 SGHRS and CDR2 YFSETQ. The CDR3 covers 12 residues. The ends lost 4 bases at V and 6 bases at J; junction bases unmatched: 1.

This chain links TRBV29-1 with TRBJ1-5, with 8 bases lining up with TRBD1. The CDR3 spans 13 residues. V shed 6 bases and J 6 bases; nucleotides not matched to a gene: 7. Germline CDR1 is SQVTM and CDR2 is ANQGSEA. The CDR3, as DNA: TGCAGCGTCTCGACAGGGGCCCTTCAGCCCCAGCATTTT. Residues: CSVSTGALQPQHF.

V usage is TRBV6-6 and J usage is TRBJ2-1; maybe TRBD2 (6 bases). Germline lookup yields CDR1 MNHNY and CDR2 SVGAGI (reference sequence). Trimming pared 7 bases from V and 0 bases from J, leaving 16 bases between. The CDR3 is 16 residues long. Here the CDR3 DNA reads TGTGCCAGCACTCCGGCCGGGGGTAGCTCCTACAATGAGCAGTTCTTC. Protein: CASTPAGGSSYNEQFF.